Below are 7 T cell receptor beta chains sequenced from a single sample in a study of T cells of healthy individuals. TCRdb analysed the 5' RACE reads with MiXCR anew, one entry per CDR3 protein. The sample holds 55,000 to 65,000 distinct CDR3 sequences; about 17% are singletons and the top ten take around 5%. The receptor set was obtained from a human donor in good health.

The sample holds a few counts of this clonotype. The V gene is TRBV10-3, the J gene TRBJ2-7; TRBD2 matches 9 bases. The CDR3 is 16 residues long. Germline CDR1 reads ENHRY; CDR2 reads SYGVKD. Trimming at V came to 7 bases and at J to 0 bases, leaving 10 bases not matched to a gene. The CDR3 protein is CAINRGLADSSYEQYF. The CDR3 DNA is TGTGCCATCAATCGGGGACTAGCCGATAGCTCCTACGAGCAGTACTTC.

This clonotype was observed at least ten times. CDR3 in amino acids: CASNRQGAYEQYF. The CDR3 region has the DNA TGTGCCAGCAACAGGCAGGGGGCCTACGAGCAGTACTTC. The J gene is TRBJ2-7, the V gene TRBV12-3 or TRBV12-4, with 7 bases aligning to TRBD1. V trimming: 7 bases; J trimming: 2 bases; junction bases outside the gene matches: 5. The CDR3 spans 13 residues.

The chain is built from TRBV20-1 and TRBJ2-3; D not resolved. The CDR3 is 11 amino acids. The V end was cut by 2 bases, the J end by 2 bases, with 2 bases between. The germline gives CDR1 DFQATT, CDR2 SNEGSKA (reference sequence). The CDR3 region is CSARTTDTQYF. CDR3 bases: TGCAGTGCTAGAACCACAGATACGCAGTATTTT.

This clonotype showed up many times. The rearrangement joins TRBV4-2 to TRBJ1-6; 7 positions match TRBD1. V was pared by 1 base and J by 10 bases, with 7 bases of the junction left unmatched. The CDR3 totals 15 residues. Germline V gene data show CDR1 as LGHNA and CDR2 as YNFKEQ. The CDR3 sequence is CASSQGQGEGSPLHF. In DNA, the CDR3 is TGTGCCAGCAGCCAAGGACAGGGCGAGGGGTCACCCCTCCACTTT.

The chain uses TRBV18 and TRBJ2-3; D is uncertain. The V and J ends lost 3 bases and 7 bases respectively, with 20 bases between them. This CDR3 is 16 amino acids long. CDR1 is KGHSH, CDR2 LQKENI, per germline. The DNA for the CDR3 is TGTGCCAGCTCACCCCTAGATGACGGACCCCGAAATACGCAGTATTTT. Its protein is CASSPLDDGPRNTQYF.

This clonotype was observed many times. V and J are TRBV7-3 and TRBJ1-2, with a possible D match to TRBD1 (6 bases). The CDR3 contains 13 residues. Germline V gene lookup returns CDR1 SGHTA and CDR2 FQGTGA. Trimming left V 4 bases short and J 6 bases short, with 12 bases between. The CDR3 is CASSSGDPHGYTF. CDR3 bases: TGTGCCAGCAGCTCAGGGGACCCTCATGGCTACACCTTC.

With regard to this clonotype: Its ends do not fully match the called genes, so a read error is possible. The V gene is TRBV3-1, the J gene TRBJ2-1; TRBD2 matches 10 bases. CDR1 is LGHDT, CDR2 YNNKEL, per germline (reference sequence). The CDR3 totals 15 residues. The CDR3 DNA reads TGTGCCAGCAGCACGCTAGCGGGGGCCTACAATGAGCGGTTCTTC. Protein product: CASSTLAGAYNERFF.